The rows below give T cell receptor beta chains drawn from one sample of a study of T cell responses to AZD1222 COVID-19 vaccine. The method was immunoSEQ multiplex PCR; TCRdb's version includes in-frame clones alone and lacks a portion of them. This sample carries approximately 130,000 clones, 80% to 90% of them seen once, and the ten largest clones take approximately 9.8%. The material was peripheral blood, obtained 28 days after the second AZD1222 dose. Receptors were obtained from an adult who received the AZD1222 COVID-19 vaccine. Both conserved end residues are part of each CDR3. D genes are given only for firm matches. Expanded clones are given a class, and other clones once, few, many or no size at all.

TRBV5-1	17	TRBJ2-6	TRBD2	.	TGCGCCAGCAGCGACCGGGGGGGCCTCTCTGGGGCCAACGTCCTGACTTTC	CASSDRGGLSGANVLTF
TRBV7-2	15	TRBJ1-4	.	.	TGTGCCAGCAGCTTAGAGGGGCAGGGGATTGAAAAACTGTTTTTT	CASSLEGQGIEKLFF
TRBV7-2	15	TRBJ2-1	.	.	TGTGCCAGCAGCTTGCAGGGCGACTCAGACAATGAGCAGTTCTTC	CASSLQGDSDNEQFF
TRBV3-1/TRBV3-2	15	TRBJ1-6	.	.	TGTGCCAGCAGCCATGGGGACCGGGAGACGTCACCCCTCCACTTT	CASSHGDRETSPLHF
TRBV5-1	13	TRBJ1-1	.	.	TGCGCCAGCAGCTTGACAGGAGCCCCTGAAGCTTTCTTT	CASSLTGAPEAFF
TRBV18	15	TRBJ2-7	.	.	TGTGCCAGCTCACCTGATGACAGACCATACTACGAGCAGTACTTC	CASSPDDRPYYEQYF
TRBV6-2/TRBV6-3	14	TRBJ2-5	TRBD2	once	TGTGCCAGCAGTTCGACTAGGGGAGGGGTGGCCCAGTACTTC	CASSSTRGGVAQYF
TRBV7-9	14	TRBJ2-7	.	.	TGTGCCAGCGACGGAGGGAAATCAACCTACGAGCAGTACTTC	CASDGGKSTYEQYF
TRBV4-3	11	TRBJ2-2	.	.	TGCGCCAGCACTGGAGGCGGGGAGCTGTTTTTT	CASTGGGELFF
TRBV6-6	14	TRBJ2-7	.	once	TGTGCCAGCAGTTACTCGGCTACCGAGTGTGAGCAGTACTTC	CASSYSATECEQYF
TRBV4-2	15	TRBJ1-5	.	.	TGTGCCAGCAGCCCGGCGCGGGGGTGGGATCAGCCCCAGCATTTT	CASSPARGWDQPQHF
TRBV12-3/TRBV12-4	13	TRBJ2-7	.	.	TGTGCCAGCAGTCTTACGAATACCTACGAGCAGTACTTC	CASSLTNTYEQYF
TRBV5-1	14	TRBJ2-5	.	.	TGCGCCAGCAGCTTAGGAGGGGGGGAGGAGACCCAGTACTTC	CASSLGGGEETQYF
TRBV21-1	13	TRBJ2-3	.	.	TGTGCCCCGCCGGGAGTTAAAACAGATACGCAGTATTTT	CAPPGVKTDTQYF
TRBV30	16	TRBJ1-1	.	once	TGTGCCTGGACCTCCCGCCAATCGGGGGGGGCGACTGAAGCTTTCTTT	CAWTSRQSGGATEAFF
TRBV6-5	14	TRBJ1-1	TRBD1	.	TGTGCCAGCAGAATTGACAGGGCAGGCACTGAAGCTTTCTTT	CASRIDRAGTEAFF
TRBV2	15	TRBJ2-5	TRBD2	.	TGTGCCAGCAGAGAGGTAGCGGGGGGGCAAGAGACCCAGTACTTC	CASREVAGGQETQYF
TRBV6-2/TRBV6-3	16	TRBJ2-5	TRBD1	.	TGTGCCAGCAGTTACTACGGGGACAGAGGAGAGGAGACCCAGTACTTC	CASSYYGDRGEETQYF
TRBV12-3/TRBV12-4	11	TRBJ1-4	.	.	TGTGCCAGCAGTTTTCGGGAAAAACTGTTTTTT	CASSFREKLFF
TRBV5-6	16	TRBJ2-1	TRBD2	.	TGTGCCAGCAGCTTGGCGGGACTAGCGGGAGTGAATGAGCAGTTCTTC	CASSLAGLAGVNEQFF
TRBV13	13	TRBJ2-7	.	few	TGTGCCAGCAGCTTCGGGATAACCTACGAGCAGTACTTC	CASSFGITYEQYF
TRBV11-2	14	TRBJ2-5	.	.	TGTGCCAGCAGCCCCGAACCGAAACAAGAGACCCAGTACTTC	CASSPEPKQETQYF
TRBV5-6	14	TRBJ2-7	.	.	TGTGCCAGCAGCTTCGGGACATCTGTTTACGAGCAGTACTTC	CASSFGTSVYEQYF
TRBV6-5	15	TRBJ2-2	.	.	TGTGCCAGCAGGATAACGCGGGGGCGGGACGGGGAGCTGTTTTTT	CASRITRGRDGELFF
TRBV5-8	12	TRBJ2-7	.	.	TGTGCCAGCAGCTACCGGGACTACGAGCAGTACTTC	CASSYRDYEQYF
TRBV30	14	TRBJ1-2	.	.	TGTGCCTGGAGTGTAAAGGGAGGACGTTATGGCTACACCTTC	CAWSVKGGRYGYTF
TRBV5-1	14	TRBJ2-1	TRBD2	.	TGCGCCAGCAGCCAGACTAGCGGGAGGAATGAGCAGTTCTTC	CASSQTSGRNEQFF
TRBV19	16	TRBJ1-1	TRBD1	.	TGTGCCAGTAGTGGGACCGGGACAGGGTCTTCCACTGAAGCTTTCTTT	CASSGTGTGSSTEAFF
TRBV7-2	12	TRBJ2-1	.	once	TGTGCCAGCAGCCGCAGCCGAGAGGGGCAGTTCTTC	CASSRSREGQFF
TRBV2	10	TRBJ1-1	.	.	TGTGCCAGCGGGACACATGAAGCTTTCTTT	CASGTHEAFF
TRBV10-3	18	TRBJ2-1	TRBD2	.	TGTGCCATCAGCGACCCCTCCCGACTAGCGGGCGTATACAATGAGCAGTTCTTC	CAISDPSRLAGVYNEQFF
TRBV24-1	12	TRBJ1-6	.	.	TGTGCCACCGGAGAGGCGAATTCACCCCTCCACTTT	CATGEANSPLHF
TRBV11-3	16	TRBJ1-1	TRBD1	.	TGTGCCAGCAGCTCGGGGACCGGGACAGGGGGCACTGAAGCTTTCTTT	CASSSGTGTGGTEAFF
TRBV7-9	13	TRBJ1-1	TRBD1	.	TGTGCCAGCAGCTTACAGGGGGCCACTGAAGCTTTCTTT	CASSLQGATEAFF
TRBV6-5	13	TRBJ1-5	.	.	TGTGCCAGCAGTTATGGCAACAATCAGCCCCAGCATTTT	CASSYGNNQPQHF
TRBV5-1	15	TRBJ1-1	.	.	TGCGCCAGCAGCTTGGAAGTGGGGGACTCGACGAAGGCTTTCTTT	CASSLEVGDSTKAFF
TRBV6-5	15	TRBJ1-3	.	.	TGTGCCAGCAGTCTCGACAGGCTCTCTGGAAACACCATATATTTT	CASSLDRLSGNTIYF
TRBV11-3	15	TRBJ2-1	.	.	TGTGCCAGCAGCCCAACAGGGGGGGCCTACAATGAGCAGTTCTTC	CASSPTGGAYNEQFF
TRBV7-9	15	TRBJ1-3	.	.	TGTGCCAGCAGCTTAATCACCAGCTCTGGAAACACCATATATTTT	CASSLITSSGNTIYF
TRBV18	14	TRBJ2-2	.	.	TGTGCCAGCTCACCCAACAGGGACACCGGGGAGCTGTTTTTT	CASSPNRDTGELFF